The next 27 T cell receptor beta chains were all read from a single sample in a study of human T cells and chemical hapten exposure (dated by TCRdb to 2020 to 2022). Read against the paper, the sample's time point label means: patch test 3, about 24 weeks after DPC sensitization. The treatment or condition label here, explained by the study, means: therapeutic diphenylcyclopropenone sensitization with weekly scalp DPC. Library generation was performed with RACE. The listed sequencing device is NextSeq 500. The public reads were run again by TCRdb, first through fastp at Q25 and then through MiXCR, and only productive beta chains were kept. All rows with the same CDR3 protein become a single entry with the most common DNA and genes. The sample has under 75,000 distinct CDR3 sequences on record, approximately 12% of them singletons. The ten largest clones add up to roughly 1.4% of the sample. The sequencing used whole blood, collected in connection with sensitization to the hapten diphenylcyclopropenone (DPC). These receptors all stem from a woman in her forties or fifties with alopecia areata. Some clones in this sample may be carry-over from other donors' samples.

This rearrangement joins TRBV27 to TRBJ1-1, with D perhaps TRBD1 (5 bases). CDR3 length: 13 amino acids. The V and J ends lost 0 bases and 4 bases respectively, with 6 bases between them. From germline, CDR1 is MNHEY and CDR2 SMNVEV (reference sequence). The CDR3 reads CASSLSGTTEAFF. For the CDR3, the DNA is TGTGCCAGCAGTTTATCCGGGACCACTGAAGCTTTCTTT.

The chain has TRBV10-1 and TRBJ2-5; TRBD1 matches 9 bases. Germline loops: CDR1 WNHNN, CDR2 SYGVQD (reference sequence). CDR3 length equals 11 residues. V dropped 9 bases and J dropped 4; count of bases not matched to a gene: 0. The CDR3 nucleotides read TGCGCCAGGACAGGGGGAGAGACCCAGTACTTC. Translation gives CARTGGETQYF.

This clonotype was seen a handful of times. The CDR3 region is CASSQVTQIITEAFF. CDR3 in DNA: TGCGCCAGCAGCCAAGTCACACAGATAATCACTGAAGCTTTCTTT. The chain couples TRBV4-1 to TRBJ1-1; D remains ambiguous. CDR3 length equals 15 residues. Looked up from germline, CDR1 is MGHRA and CDR2 is YSYEKL. V shed 1 base and J shed 4 bases, with 13 bases lying between them.

This clonotype was seen only a few times. The genes are TRBV5-1 and TRBJ2-7; TRBD2 matches 7 bases. After removal of 1 base from V and 3 bases from J, the junction contained 4 bases not matched to a gene. CDR1 is SGHRS, CDR2 YFSETQ, per germline. This CDR3 has 14 amino acids. The CDR3 spells CASSLLAGNYEQYF. In nucleotides, the CDR3 is TGCGCCAGCAGCTTGTTAGCGGGTAACTACGAGCAGTACTTC.

The J gene is TRBJ1-1, the V gene TRBV2, with 9 bases identical to TRBD1. This CDR3 has 12 residues. Germline trimming cut 6 bases from V and 5 bases from J; bases unmatched to any gene: 1. CDR1 is SNHLY, CDR2 FYNNEI, per germline. The CDR3 nucleotides read TGTGCCAGCAGGGACAGGGGTACTGAAGCTTTCTTT. This translates into CASRDRGTEAFF.

This clonotype turned up a few times. This chain links TRBV29-1 with TRBJ2-7; the D gene is possibly TRBD1 (6 bases). The germline V gene encodes CDR1 SQVTM and CDR2 ANQGSEA. V shed 3 bases and J shed 7 bases, with 10 bases lying between them. The CDR3 contains 11 residues. CDR3 sequence: CSVEGAREQYF. As DNA, the CDR3 is TGCAGCGTTGAGGGGGCTCGGGAGCAGTACTTC.

This clonotype was seen more than once but under ten times. The V call is TRBV28, the J call TRBJ2-3; 8 positions agree with TRBD1. The CDR3 loop spans 16 amino acids. The J segment lost 2 bases and the V segment lost 5 bases, leaving 9 bases of the junction unmatched. Germline CDR1 and CDR2: MDHEN and SYDVKM. The CDR3 nucleotides read TGTGCCAGCAGTACCCCAAAGACAGGGGACACAGATACGCAGTATTTT. It specifies CASSTPKTGDTDTQYF.

This clonotype was seen repeatedly, ten times or more. V is TRBV11-2 and J is TRBJ2-7, with D perhaps matching TRBD2 (5 bases). The germline CDR1 and CDR2 sequences are SGHAT and FQNNGV. V lost 4 bases to trimming and J lost 0 bases, with 16 bases between them. The CDR3 consists of 16 residues. The CDR3: CASSSRRGSLSYEQYF. CDR3 in DNA: TGTGCCAGCAGCTCACGCCGCGGGTCCCTCTCCTACGAGCAGTACTTC.

This clonotype was detected many times. CDR3 in DNA: TGTGCCAGCAGCTTTCCGCCGTATAACTATGGCTACACCTTC. This gives the protein CASSFPPYNYGYTF. The chain recombines TRBV7-9 with TRBJ1-2, with D unclear. This CDR3 spans 14 amino acids. V was clipped by 3 bases and J by 1 base, with 9 bases between them. In germline, CDR1 is SEHNR, CDR2 FQNEAQ (reference sequence).

This clonotype was observed many times. This rearrangement joins TRBV6-2 or TRBV6-3 to TRBJ1-6; D ambiguous. Trimming stripped 1 base from V and 10 bases from J, with 5 bases between. Germline CDR1 and CDR2: MNHEY and SVGEGT. This CDR3 contains 12 residues. CDR3 coding DNA: TGTGCCAGCAGTTACTTGTACTCACCCCTCCACTTT. Residues: CASSYLYSPLHF.

This clonotype was seen at least ten times. The CDR3 loop reads CASSRTGDSPLHF. The CDR3 nucleotides are TGTGCCAGCAGCCGGACAGGGGATTCACCCCTCCACTTT. The rearrangement links TRBV7-9 to TRBJ1-6, with 9 bases matching TRBD1. The CDR3 runs to 13 residues. Trimming cost V 5 bases and J 8 bases; bases outside gene matches: 1. The germline CDR1 and CDR2 sequences are SEHNR and FQNEAQ (reference sequence).

V usage is TRBV6-4 and J usage is TRBJ2-3; 7 nucleotides agree with TRBD2. J gave up 3 bases and V 5 bases, and 8 bases lay outside the gene matches. Germline CDR1 is MRHNA and CDR2 is SNTAGT. This CDR3 contains 15 residues. CDR3 in amino acids: CASSKTGGETDTQYF. The CDR3 DNA reads as TGTGCCAGCAGTAAGACGGGAGGAGAGACAGATACGCAGTATTTT.

This clonotype was seen repeatedly, ten times or more. V is TRBV6-5 and J is TRBJ2-5; D perhaps matches TRBD1 (6 bases). The CDR3 has 15 amino acids. Per germline, CDR1 MNHEY and CDR2 SVGAGI. Trimming left V 2 bases short and J 2 bases short, with 12 bases between. CDR3 sequence: CASSYTQTGQETQYF. The CDR3 nucleotides are TGTGCCAGCAGTTACACACAGACAGGACAAGAGACCCAGTACTTC.

The sample holds many counts of this clonotype. The CDR3 sequence: CASSYVGTSPTDTQYF. The CDR3 DNA follows: TGTGCCAGCAGTTACGTGGGGACTAGTCCCACAGATACGCAGTATTTT. The rearrangement joins TRBV6-6 to TRBJ2-3; TRBD2 matches 8 bases. J lost 2 bases, V lost 2 bases, and 6 bases had no gene match. The germline V gene has CDR1 MNHNY and CDR2 SVGAGI (reference sequence). The CDR3 consists of 16 residues.

This clonotype showed up just a few times. This chain uses TRBV4-2 with TRBJ2-2; D gene ambiguous. Looked up from germline, CDR1 is LGHNA and CDR2 is YNFKEQ. The CDR3 totals 15 residues. Trimming shortened V by 0 bases and J by 4 bases, and 9 bases separated the two germline ends. The CDR3 loop reads CASSQDVGSTGELFF. CDR3 coding DNA: TGTGCCAGCAGCCAAGACGTGGGCAGCACCGGGGAGCTGTTTTTT.

This clonotype was found a few times. V gene TRBV20-1 combines with J gene TRBJ2-2; 8 positions match TRBD2. Germline V gives CDR1 DFQATT, CDR2 SNEGSKA (reference sequence). V shed 5 bases and J 7 bases; nucleotides not matched to a gene: 6. CDR3 length: 13 amino acids. This CDR3 is CSAVGLAGGELFF. DNA for the CDR3: TGCAGTGCTGTAGGACTAGCAGGCGGGGAGCTGTTTTTT.

With regard to this clonotype: A read error is possible here, since a much larger clone lies one base away. The CDR3 spells CASSQAETQYF. The CDR3 nucleotides are TGTGCCAGCAGCCAAGCAGAGACCCAGTACTTC. V usage is TRBV3-1 and J usage is TRBJ2-5; D not certain. The V and J ends lost 1 base and 4 bases respectively, with 1 base between them. Per the germline V gene, CDR1 is LGHDT and CDR2 is YNNKEL (reference sequence). The CDR3 has 11 residues.

This clonotype occurred many times. CDR3 DNA: TGTGCCAGCAGGATCACAGGGACCTACGAGCAGTACTTC. It encodes CASRITGTYEQYF. The chain carries TRBV5-8 and TRBJ2-7; the D gene is possibly TRBD1 (6 bases). The V end lost 5 bases, the J end lost 2 bases, and 11 bases lay between the germline ends. CDR3 length: 13 amino acids. Germline CDR1 SGHTS, CDR2 YDEGEE.

This clonotype came up a few times. The rearrangement links TRBV7-9 to TRBJ2-7; TRBD1 is a possible D gene (6 bases). V was cut by 0 bases and J by 9 bases, with 18 bases left in between. This CDR3 contains 15 residues. The germline V gene has CDR1 SEHNR and CDR2 FQNEAQ (reference sequence). The CDR3: CASSLAGRGQNRQYF. Here the CDR3 DNA reads TGTGCCAGCAGCTTAGCGGGGAGAGGACAGAATAGGCAGTACTTC. The variable domain in full, with the rest retrieved from reference TRBV7-9 and TRBJ2-7, is DTGVSQNPRHKITKRGQNVTFRCDPISEHNRLYWYRQTLGQGPEFLTYFQNEAQLEKSRLLSDRFSAERPKGSFSTLEIQRTEQGDSAMYLCASSLAGRGQNRQYFGPGTRLTVT.

Only a few counts were recorded for this clonotype. The chain has TRBV6-7 and TRBJ2-4; tentative D call: TRBD1 (6 bases). TRBV6-7 is an ORF, and what it does is uncertain. The CDR3 length is 18 residues. V lost 6 bases to trimming and J lost 0 bases, with 21 bases between them. The CDR3 DNA sequence: TGTGCCAGCAGCAACACCCTGACAGGACTGTTAGCCAAAAACATTCAGTACTTC. Amino acids: CASSNTLTGLLAKNIQYF.

The DNA of the CDR3 is TGTGCCAGCAGCCCCCGACCAGGAGCCCTCGACCAAGAGACCCAGTACTTC. Amino acid sequence: CASSPRPGALDQETQYF. This chain connects TRBV7-9 to TRBJ2-5; the D is unclear. Germline V gene lookup returns CDR1 SEHNR and CDR2 FQNEAQ (reference sequence). The V end was cut by 5 bases, the J end by 0 bases, with 19 bases between. The CDR3 has 17 amino acids. Variable domain in full (rest from reference TRBV7-9 and TRBJ2-5): DTGVSQNPRHKITKRGQNVTFRCDPISEHNRLYWYRQTLGQGPEFLTYFQNEAQLEKSRLLSDRFSAERPKGSFSTLEIQRTEQGDSAMYLCASSPRPGALDQETQYFGPGTRLLVL.

In its sample, this clonotype was seen once. CDR3 loop: CASSISEGSDEQYF. The DNA for the CDR3 is TGTGCCAGTAGTATAAGCGAGGGATCCGACGAGCAGTACTTC. The chain recombines TRBV19 with TRBJ2-7; D is possibly TRBD2 (5 bases). The germline V and J ends were trimmed by 2 bases and 5 bases, with 13 bases remaining between them. The CDR3 runs to 14 residues. Germline lookup yields CDR1 LNHDA and CDR2 SQIVND (reference sequence).

V and J are TRBV6-5 and TRBJ2-1; D may be TRBD2 (6 bases). The germline gives CDR1 MNHEY, CDR2 SVGAGI. This CDR3 has 15 amino acids. The germline V and J ends were trimmed by 10 bases and 12 bases, with 28 bases remaining between them. The DNA for the CDR3 is TGTGCCACGCAAAGGGCGGGATGGGACCTGAAGGGGCAGTTCTTC. This encodes CATQRAGWDLKGQFF.

In its sample, this clonotype was seen a few times. The V and J genes are TRBV18 and TRBJ1-3; TRBD1 agrees at 7 bases. Trimming took 3 bases from V and 0 from J; bases not matched to a gene: 8. The CDR3 contains 17 residues. CDR1 and CDR2 from the germline V gene are KGHSH and LQKENI. The DNA for the CDR3 is TGTGCCAGCTCACCGTACTCCCGACAGGGCTCTGGAAACACCATATATTTT. Its protein is CASSPYSRQGSGNTIYF.

The chain carries TRBV24-1 and TRBJ2-1; the match to TRBD1 covers 9 bases. With 3 bases clipped from V and 8 bases from J, the junction kept 7 bases outside the gene matches. CDR1 KGHDR and CDR2 SFDVKD come from the germline V gene. CDR3 size: 15 residues. In nucleotides, the CDR3 is TGTGCCACCAGTGATACAGGGGGCAGGTCGGATGAGCAGTTCTTC. It translates to CATSDTGGRSDEQFF.

This clonotype was seen more than once but under ten times. V usage is TRBV28 and J usage is TRBJ1-2; possibly TRBD1 for D (6 bases). CDR1 is MDHEN, CDR2 SYDVKM, per germline. With 7 bases removed from V and 2 bases from J, the gap between germline ends came to 17 bases. There are 15 residues in the CDR3. The DNA of the CDR3 is TGTGCCAGCACTTTCGAGCAGGGGCTAAACTATGGCTACACCTTC. This gives the protein CASTFEQGLNYGYTF.

This clonotype was detected ten times or more. The V gene is TRBV10-2, the J gene TRBJ2-6; D possibly uses TRBD1 or TRBD2 (6 bases each). Germline CDR1 reads WSHSY; CDR2 reads SAAADI. CDR3 length: 17 residues. V was cut by 4 bases and J by 0 bases, with 13 bases left in between. CDR3: CASSGGGRDSGANVLTF. CDR3 in DNA: TGCGCCAGCAGTGGAGGGGGGCGGGACTCTGGGGCCAACGTCCTGACTTTC.